This paragraph covers one TCR beta chain sequence. The data derive from a study of blood T cell repertoires in COVID-19. Study in general: The origin of the acute and convalescent COVID-19 samples was the United States, Italy and Spain.

Sequenced by immunoSEQ multiplex PCR; TCRdb stores in-frame clones only, minus some. This sample carries roughly 360,000 clones, about 80% of them seen once, and the ten largest clones take roughly 1.1%. From germline, CDR1 is ENHRY and CDR2 SYGVKD. This CDR3 is 14 amino acids long. V was pared by 10 bases and J by 0 bases, with 13 bases between. The sample comprised peripheral blood. The V call is TRBV10-3, the J call TRBJ1-5, with D possibly being TRBD1 (6 bases). The TCR originated in a human donor with acute or convalescent COVID-19. The donor label of this sample is uncertain. The CDR3 DNA reads as TGTGCCACAGGAGACAGGAATAGCAATCAGCCCCAGCATTTT. Its translation: CATGDRNSNQPQHF.